The clone carrying this TCR beta chain was detected many times. The antigen is not known. The entry originates in a study of T cells in Graves' hyperthyroidism and ophthalmopathy. General study points: Most clonotypes expanded in thyroid above 0.001 were likewise present in blood.

Pregnant or lactating patients were excluded, as were those with uncontrolled infection or other autoimmune disease. Regions amplified from RNA transcripts were the TCR beta CDR3 regions. Carried out on the TCR CDR3, a first-round RT-PCR used the HTBI primer set. TCRdb recomputed calls from the multiplex PCR reads with MiXCR, one row per CDR3 protein. The sample shows about 210,000 distinct CDR3 sequences, 17% of them seen only once. The J segment lost 5 bases and the V segment lost 5 bases, leaving 10 bases of the junction unmatched. CDR3 length: 15 residues. Germline V gene data show CDR1 as MNHNS and CDR2 as SASEGT.

The specimen sequenced was blood. This TCR was sampled from a man aged 50-59 years with Graves' hyperthyroidism. The rearrangement links TRBV6-1 to TRBJ1-1; 8 bases map to TRBD1. CDR3: CASSSRTGPGTEAFF. CDR3 bases: TGTGCCAGCAGTTCACGGACAGGGCCGGGAACTGAAGCTTTCTTT.